What follows are 10 T cell receptor beta chains derived from one specimen sequenced in a study of response to subunit inactivated influenza vaccine. TCRdb reprocessed the RT-PCR reads with MiXCR, giving one entry per CDR3 protein. The data contain around 570,000 distinct CDR3 sequences, 10% to 12% of them singletons. This sample was shared with a second study, whose subject was T cells expressing NK-cell markers. This second study notes: Template switching by 5'RACE with UMIs generated the TCR beta cDNA.

Sequencing was performed on PBMCs from blood, taken on the day of vaccination. The receptors were gathered from a man in his forties or fifties who received an inactivated influenza vaccine.

This chain joins TRBV7-2 and TRBJ2-3; the D is unclear. This CDR3 region has 14 residues. Germline V gives CDR1 SGHTA, CDR2 FQGNSA. V lost 5 bases and J lost 2, with 11 bases in between. CDR3 bases: TGTGCCAGCAGCGCGGCCTTATTCACAGATACGCAGTATTTT. The encoded protein is CASSAALFTDTQYF.

The rearrangement joins TRBV20-1 to TRBJ2-7; 8 nucleotides line up with TRBD2. Looked up from germline, CDR1 is DFQATT and CDR2 is SNEGSKA (reference sequence). Trimming took 7 bases from V and 4 from J; bases not matched to a gene: 6. CDR3 size: 12 residues. The DNA of the CDR3 is TGCAGTGGAACCGGCGGGAGGTACGAGCAGTACTTC. Amino acid sequence: CSGTGGRYEQYF.

V and J are TRBV3-1 and TRBJ2-7; 11 nucleotides align to TRBD2. The CDR3 totals 16 residues. Per germline, CDR1 LGHDT and CDR2 YNNKEL (reference sequence). The V and J ends lost 3 bases and 2 bases, in that order; junction bases with no gene match: 6. The CDR3 nucleotides are TGTGCCAGCAGCCAGGGACTAGCGGATAACACCTACGAGCAGTACTTC. Its translation: CASSQGLADNTYEQYF.

The gene calls are TRBV7-2 and TRBJ2-5; 7 nucleotides match TRBD1. There are 14 residues in the CDR3. The germline gives CDR1 SGHTA, CDR2 FQGNSA. Trimming at V came to 5 bases and at J to 4 bases, leaving 7 bases not matched to a gene. The CDR3 DNA reads TGTGCCAGCAGCCAGCCAGGGGGTTTAGAGACCCAGTACTTC. Translation gives CASSQPGGLETQYF.

The gene calls are TRBV4-3 and TRBJ1-4, with TRBD1 identical over 7 bases. V lost 0 bases to trimming and J lost 3 bases; unmatched junction nucleotides: 7. The CDR3 totals 17 residues. Germline values: CDR1 LGHNA, CDR2 YSLEER. CDR3 in amino acids: CASSQDPRGTANEKLFF. The CDR3 DNA sequence: TGCGCCAGCAGCCAAGATCCCCGAGGGACAGCTAATGAAAAACTGTTTTTT.

The chain carries TRBV7-9 and TRBJ2-1; 8 bases are a match to TRBD2. This CDR3 spans 15 amino acids. Per the germline V gene, CDR1 is SEHNR and CDR2 is FQNEAQ (reference sequence). J was trimmed by 3 bases and V by 7 bases; bases with no gene match: 8. The CDR3 loop reads CASTRGGSLYNEQFF. The DNA of the CDR3 is TGTGCCAGCACTCGGGGGGGGTCCCTCTACAATGAGCAGTTCTTC. The complete variable domain, with remaining parts taken from reference TRBV7-9 and TRBJ2-1, reads DTGVSQNPRHKITKRGQNVTFRCDPISEHNRLYWYRQTLGQGPEFLTYFQNEAQLEKSRLLSDRFSAERPKGSFSTLEIQRTEQGDSAMYLCASTRGGSLYNEQFFGPGTRLTVL.

The genes are TRBV5-1 and TRBJ2-4; a possible D gene is TRBD2 (6 bases). Germline V lookup: CDR1 SGHRS, CDR2 YFSETQ. The CDR3 is made up of 15 amino acids. V lost 4 bases to trimming and J lost 6 bases, with 17 bases between them. The CDR3 here is CASSLGGDGRNIQYF. The CDR3 DNA is TGCGCCAGCAGCCTCGGCGGGGACGGTAGAAACATTCAGTACTTC. The whole variable domain, remainder taken from reference TRBV5-1 and TRBJ2-4, is KAGVTQTPRYLIKTRGQQVTLSCSPISGHRSVSWYQQTPGQGLQFLFEYFSETQRNKGNFPGRFSGRQFSNSRSEMNVSTLELGDSALYLCASSLGGDGRNIQYFGAGTRLSVL.

This clonotype was found a few times. V usage is TRBV11-2 and J usage is TRBJ1-1; D is unresolved. Trimming left V 2 bases short and J 2 bases short, with 12 bases between. The germline V gene has CDR1 SGHAT and CDR2 FQNNGV. The CDR3 is 15 residues long. CDR3 DNA sequence: TGTGCCAGCAGCTTAACGTGGGAAGCTAACACTGAAGCTTTCTTT. This gives the protein CASSLTWEANTEAFF.

This clonotype was detected ten times or more. The J gene is TRBJ1-2, the V gene TRBV29-1; 8 bases are a match to TRBD1. CDR1 and CDR2 from the germline V gene are SQVTM and ANQGSEA. The length of the CDR3 is 15 residues. V shed 6 bases, J shed 3 bases, and the junction held 12 bases outside the gene matches. The CDR3 sequence: CSVLTGEAFYYGYTF. CDR3 DNA sequence: TGCAGCGTGTTGACAGGGGAAGCTTTCTACTATGGCTACACCTTC.

Note on this clonotype: An end of the junction does not agree with germline; a read error may underlie this. The chain carries TRBV3-1 and TRBJ2-6, with TRBD1 matching 10 bases. CDR3 length: 14 residues. Germline V gene data show CDR1 as LGHDT and CDR2 as YNNKEL (reference sequence). DNA for the CDR3: TGTGCCAGCAGCCAAAGACAGGGGGCCAACTTCCTGACTTTC. Its protein product is CASSQRQGANFLTF. Based on the CDR3 plus reference TRBV3-1 and TRBJ2-6, the full variable domain is DTAVSQTPKYLVTQMGNDKSIKCEQNLGHDTMYWYKQDSKKFLKIMFSYNNKELIINETVPNRFSPKSPDKAHLNLHINSLELGDSAVYFCASSQRQGANFLTFGAGSRLTVL.